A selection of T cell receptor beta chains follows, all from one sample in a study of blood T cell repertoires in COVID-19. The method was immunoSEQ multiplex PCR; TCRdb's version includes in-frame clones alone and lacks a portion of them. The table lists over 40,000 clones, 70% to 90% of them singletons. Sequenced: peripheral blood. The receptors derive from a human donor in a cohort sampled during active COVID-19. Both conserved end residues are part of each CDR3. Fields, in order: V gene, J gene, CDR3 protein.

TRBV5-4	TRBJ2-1	CASSLGGTSGKTEQFF
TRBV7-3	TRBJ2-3	CASSRAISTDTQYF
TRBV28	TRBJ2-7	CASSAPGQGKYEQYF
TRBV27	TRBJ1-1	CASSSGTGPTEAFF
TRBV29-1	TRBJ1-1	CSVQGVEAFF
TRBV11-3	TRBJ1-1	CASTLRSDSYTNTEAFF
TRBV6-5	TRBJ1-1	CASSYSPGQPNTEAFF
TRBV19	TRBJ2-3	CASSPGDPTDTQYF
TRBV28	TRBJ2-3	CASRRRGGPFTDTQYF
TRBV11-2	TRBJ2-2	CASSRTGGTGELFF
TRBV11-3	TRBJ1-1	CASSLDNWTGNTEAFF
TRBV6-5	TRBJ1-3	CASKRDRNSGNTIYF
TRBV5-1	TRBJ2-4	CASSKITGTGENIQYF
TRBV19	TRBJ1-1	CASSTKGQMNLNTEAFF
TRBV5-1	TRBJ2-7	CASSLGLGAYEQYF
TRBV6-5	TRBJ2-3	CASSYSTGTSGDTQYF
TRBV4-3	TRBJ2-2	CASSQDRARNTGELFF
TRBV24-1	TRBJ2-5	CATSDWGDEETQYF
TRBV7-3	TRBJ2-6	CASSLRGPRQGDSSGANVLTF